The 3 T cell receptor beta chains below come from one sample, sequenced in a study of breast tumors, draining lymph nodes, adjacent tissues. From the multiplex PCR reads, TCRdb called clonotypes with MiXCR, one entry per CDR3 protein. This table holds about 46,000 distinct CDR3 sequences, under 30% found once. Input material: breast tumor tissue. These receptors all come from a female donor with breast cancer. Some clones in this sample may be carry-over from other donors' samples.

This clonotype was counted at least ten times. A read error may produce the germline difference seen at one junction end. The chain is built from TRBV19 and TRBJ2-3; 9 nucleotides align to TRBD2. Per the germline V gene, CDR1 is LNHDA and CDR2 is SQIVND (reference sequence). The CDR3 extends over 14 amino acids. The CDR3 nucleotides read TGTGCCAGTAGTAGCGGGAGGGGCACAAATACGCAGTATTTT. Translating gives CASSSGRGTNTQYF.

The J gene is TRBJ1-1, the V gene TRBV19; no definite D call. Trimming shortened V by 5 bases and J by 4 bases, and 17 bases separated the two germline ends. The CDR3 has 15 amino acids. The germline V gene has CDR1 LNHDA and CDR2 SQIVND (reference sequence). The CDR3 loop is CASSPPGISRTEAFF. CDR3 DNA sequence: TGTGCCAGTAGTCCGCCTGGGATAAGCCGCACTGAAGCTTTCTTT.

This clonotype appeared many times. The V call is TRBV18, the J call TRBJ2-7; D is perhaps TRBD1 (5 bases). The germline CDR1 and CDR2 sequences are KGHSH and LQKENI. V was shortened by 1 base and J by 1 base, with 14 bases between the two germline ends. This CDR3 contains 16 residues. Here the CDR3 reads CASSPQNGAASYEQYF. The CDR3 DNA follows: TGTGCCAGCTCACCACAAAATGGGGCAGCATCCTACGAGCAGTACTTC.